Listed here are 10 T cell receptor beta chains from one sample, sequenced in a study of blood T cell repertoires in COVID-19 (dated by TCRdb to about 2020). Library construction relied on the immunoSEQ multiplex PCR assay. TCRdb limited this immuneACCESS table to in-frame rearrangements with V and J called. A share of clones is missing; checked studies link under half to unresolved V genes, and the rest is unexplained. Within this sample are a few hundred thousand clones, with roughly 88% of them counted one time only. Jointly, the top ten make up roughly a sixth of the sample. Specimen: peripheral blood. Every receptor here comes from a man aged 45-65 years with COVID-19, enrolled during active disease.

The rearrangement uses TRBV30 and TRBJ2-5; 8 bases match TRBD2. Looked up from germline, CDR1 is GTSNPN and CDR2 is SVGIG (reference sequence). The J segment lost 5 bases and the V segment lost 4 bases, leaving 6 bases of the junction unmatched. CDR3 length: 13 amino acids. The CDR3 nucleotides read TGTGCCTGGACCCCCGGGGGGGCGGAGACCCAGTACTTC. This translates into CAWTPGGAETQYF.

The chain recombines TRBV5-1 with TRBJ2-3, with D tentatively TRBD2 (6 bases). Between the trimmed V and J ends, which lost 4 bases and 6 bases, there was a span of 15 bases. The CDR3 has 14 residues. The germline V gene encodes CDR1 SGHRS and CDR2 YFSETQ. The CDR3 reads CASSVQEGRDTQYF. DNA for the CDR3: TGCGCCAGCAGCGTCCAGGAGGGCCGCGATACGCAGTATTTT.

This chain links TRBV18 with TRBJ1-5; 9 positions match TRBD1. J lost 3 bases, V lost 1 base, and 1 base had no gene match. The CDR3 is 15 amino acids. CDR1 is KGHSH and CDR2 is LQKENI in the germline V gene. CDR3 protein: CASSPRQGVNQPQHF. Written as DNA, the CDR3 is TGTGCCAGCTCACCACGACAGGGGGTCAATCAGCCCCAGCATTTT.

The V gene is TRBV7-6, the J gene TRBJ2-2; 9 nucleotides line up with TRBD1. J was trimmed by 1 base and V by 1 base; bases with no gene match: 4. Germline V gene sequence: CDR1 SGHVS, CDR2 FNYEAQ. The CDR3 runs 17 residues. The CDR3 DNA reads TGTGCCAGCAGCTTAGTTCCGGGACAGGGGAACACCGGGGAGCTGTTTTTT. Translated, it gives CASSLVPGQGNTGELFF.

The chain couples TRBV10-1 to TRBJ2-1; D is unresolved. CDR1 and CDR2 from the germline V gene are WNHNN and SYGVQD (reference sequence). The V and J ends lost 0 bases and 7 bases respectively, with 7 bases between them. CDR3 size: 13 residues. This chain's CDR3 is CASSESMRNEQFF. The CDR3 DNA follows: TGCGCCAGCAGTGAGTCGATGAGGAATGAGCAGTTCTTC.

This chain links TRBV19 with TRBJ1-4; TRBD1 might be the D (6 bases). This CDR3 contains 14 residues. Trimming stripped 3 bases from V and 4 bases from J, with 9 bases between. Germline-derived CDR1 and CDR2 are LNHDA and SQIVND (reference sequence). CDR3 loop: CASSMTGYNEKLFF. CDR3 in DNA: TGTGCCAGTAGTATGACAGGATATAATGAAAAACTGTTTTTT.

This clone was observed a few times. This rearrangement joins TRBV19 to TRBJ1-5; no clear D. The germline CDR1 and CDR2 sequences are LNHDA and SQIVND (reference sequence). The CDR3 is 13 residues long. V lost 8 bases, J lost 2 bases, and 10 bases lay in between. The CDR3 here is CASGPTGNQPQHF. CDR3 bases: TGTGCCAGTGGTCCCACGGGCAATCAGCCCCAGCATTTT.

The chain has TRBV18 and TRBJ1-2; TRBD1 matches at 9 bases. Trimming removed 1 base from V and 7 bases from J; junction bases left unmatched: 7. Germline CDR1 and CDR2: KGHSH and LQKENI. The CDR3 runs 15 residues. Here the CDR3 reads CASSPQGQGGAGYTF. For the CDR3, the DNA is TGTGCCAGCTCACCACAGGGACAGGGTGGCGCTGGCTACACCTTC. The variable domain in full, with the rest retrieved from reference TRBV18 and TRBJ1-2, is NAGVMQNPRHLVRRRGQEARLRCSPMKGHSHVYWYRQLPEEGLKFMVYLQKENIIDESGMPKERFSAEFPKEGPSILRIQQVVRGDSAAYFCASSPQGQGGAGYTFGSGTRLTVV.

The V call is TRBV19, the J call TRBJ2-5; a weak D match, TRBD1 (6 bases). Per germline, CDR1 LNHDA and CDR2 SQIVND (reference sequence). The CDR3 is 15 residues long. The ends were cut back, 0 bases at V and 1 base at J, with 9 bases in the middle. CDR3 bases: TGTGCCAGTAGTATAGATCAAGGGGGCCAAGAGACCCAGTACTTC. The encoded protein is CASSIDQGGQETQYF.

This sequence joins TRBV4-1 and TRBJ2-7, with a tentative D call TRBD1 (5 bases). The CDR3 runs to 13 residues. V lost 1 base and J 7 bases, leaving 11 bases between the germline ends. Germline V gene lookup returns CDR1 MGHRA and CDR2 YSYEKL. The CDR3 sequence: CASSQAGFGEQYF. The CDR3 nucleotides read TGCGCCAGCAGCCAAGCAGGGTTCGGGGAGCAGTACTTC.